This T cell receptor beta chain comes out of a study of shared T cell receptors in the human thymus. The repertoire was sequenced with immunoSEQ multiplex PCR; TCRdb's copy has only in-frame clones and lacks some. The sample lists approximately 400,000 clones; 95% were seen once. CDR3 length equals 15 residues. The ends lost 2 bases at V and 1 base at J; junction bases unmatched: 3. Germline loops: CDR1 SGHDN, CDR2 FVKESK. V gene TRBV14 combines with J gene TRBJ2-7; the match to TRBD1 covers 9 bases. Sequencing used thymocytes. This TCR was recovered from a human donor. CDR3 coding DNA: TGTGCCAGCAGCCAACCCGGGACAGGGTCCTACGAGCAGTACTTC. Amino acids: CASSQPGTGSYEQYF.